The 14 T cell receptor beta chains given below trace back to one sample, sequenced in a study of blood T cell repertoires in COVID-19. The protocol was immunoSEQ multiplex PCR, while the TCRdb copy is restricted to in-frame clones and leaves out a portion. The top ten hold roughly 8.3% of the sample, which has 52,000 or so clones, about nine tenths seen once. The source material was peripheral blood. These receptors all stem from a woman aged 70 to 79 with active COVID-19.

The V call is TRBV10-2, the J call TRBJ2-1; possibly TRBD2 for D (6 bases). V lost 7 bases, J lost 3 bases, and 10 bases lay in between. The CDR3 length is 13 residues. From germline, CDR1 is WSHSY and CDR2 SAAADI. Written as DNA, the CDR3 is TGCGCCAGCATGGTAGCGGTCTACAATGAGCAGTTCTTC. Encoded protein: CASMVAVYNEQFF.

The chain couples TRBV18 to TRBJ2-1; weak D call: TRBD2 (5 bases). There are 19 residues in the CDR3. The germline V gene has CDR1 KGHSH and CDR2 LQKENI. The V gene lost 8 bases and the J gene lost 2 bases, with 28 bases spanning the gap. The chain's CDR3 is CASAEGVIVGVFPYNEQFF. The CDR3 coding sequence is TGTGCCAGCGCAGAGGGAGTGATAGTCGGTGTTTTTCCCTACAATGAGCAGTTCTTC.

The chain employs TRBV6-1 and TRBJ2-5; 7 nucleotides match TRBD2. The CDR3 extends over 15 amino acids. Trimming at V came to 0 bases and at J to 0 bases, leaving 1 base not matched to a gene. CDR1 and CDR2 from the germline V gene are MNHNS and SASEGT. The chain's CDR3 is CASSEARGYQETQYF. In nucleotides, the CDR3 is TGTGCCAGCAGTGAAGCGCGGGGGTACCAAGAGACCCAGTACTTC.

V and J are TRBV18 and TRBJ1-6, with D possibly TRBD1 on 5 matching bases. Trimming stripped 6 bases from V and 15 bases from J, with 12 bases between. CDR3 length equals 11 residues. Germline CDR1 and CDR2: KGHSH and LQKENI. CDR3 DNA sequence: TGTGCCAGCTCCGACCAGGGAATCCTCCACTTT. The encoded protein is CASSDQGILHF.

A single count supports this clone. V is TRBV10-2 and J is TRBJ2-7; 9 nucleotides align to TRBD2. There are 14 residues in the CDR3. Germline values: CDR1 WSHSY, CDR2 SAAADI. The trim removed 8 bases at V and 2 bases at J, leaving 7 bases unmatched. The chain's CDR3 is CASGKTSGPYEQYF. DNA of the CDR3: TGCGCCAGCGGGAAGACTAGCGGCCCCTACGAGCAGTACTTC.

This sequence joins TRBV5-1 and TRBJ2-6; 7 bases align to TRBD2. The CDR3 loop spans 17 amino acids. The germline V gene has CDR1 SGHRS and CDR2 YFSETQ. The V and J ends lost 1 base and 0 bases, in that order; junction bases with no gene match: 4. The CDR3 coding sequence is TGCGCCAGCAGCTTGACGCCTAGCGGCTCTGGGGCCAACGTCCTGACTTTC. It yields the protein CASSLTPSGSGANVLTF.

CDR3 in amino acids: CASGNRISYEQYF. The CDR3 DNA is TGTGCCAGCGGTAACAGGATCTCCTACGAGCAGTACTTC. This rearrangement joins TRBV3-1 (or the pseudogene TRBV3-2) to TRBJ2-7, with a tentative D call TRBD1 (5 bases). This CDR3 has 13 amino acids. Trimming left V 8 bases short and J 0 bases short, with 11 bases between. Germline CDR1 LGHDT, CDR2 YNNKEL (reference sequence).

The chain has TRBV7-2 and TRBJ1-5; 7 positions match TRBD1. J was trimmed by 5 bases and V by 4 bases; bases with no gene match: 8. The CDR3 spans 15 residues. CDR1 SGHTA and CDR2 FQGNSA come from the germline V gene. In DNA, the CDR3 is TGTGCCAGCAGCTCACGGACAGGCAGGTATCAGCCCCAGCATTTT. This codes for CASSSRTGRYQPQHF. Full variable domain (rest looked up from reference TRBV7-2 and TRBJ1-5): GAGVSQSPSNKVTEKGKDVELRCDPISGHTALYWYRQSLGQGLEFLIYFQGNSAPDKSGLPSDRFSAERTGGSVSTLTIQRTQQEDSAVYLCASSSRTGRYQPQHFGDGTRLSIL.

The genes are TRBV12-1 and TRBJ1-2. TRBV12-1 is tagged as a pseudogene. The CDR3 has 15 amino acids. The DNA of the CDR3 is TGTGCCAGCAGCCCCGGCGCGGGAGCTAGATTTTGCTACACCTTC. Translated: CASSPGAGARFCYTF.

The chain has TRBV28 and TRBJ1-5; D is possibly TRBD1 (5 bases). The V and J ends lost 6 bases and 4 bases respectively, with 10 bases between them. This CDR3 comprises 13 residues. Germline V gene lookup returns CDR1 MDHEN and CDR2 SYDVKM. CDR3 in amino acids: CASRAGMNQPQHF. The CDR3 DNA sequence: TGTGCCAGCAGAGCAGGGATGAATCAGCCCCAGCATTTT.

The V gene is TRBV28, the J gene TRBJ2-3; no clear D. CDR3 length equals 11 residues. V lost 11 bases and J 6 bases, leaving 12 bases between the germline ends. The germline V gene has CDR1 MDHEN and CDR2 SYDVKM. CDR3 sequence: CAVPYLDTQYF. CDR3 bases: TGTGCCGTCCCCTACCTGGATACGCAGTATTTT.

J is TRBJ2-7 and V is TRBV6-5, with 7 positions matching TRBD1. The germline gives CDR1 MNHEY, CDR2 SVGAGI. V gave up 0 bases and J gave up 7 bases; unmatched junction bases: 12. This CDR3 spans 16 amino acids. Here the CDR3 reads CASSYSTGTVGREQYF. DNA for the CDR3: TGTGCCAGCAGTTACTCGACCGGGACAGTGGGACGGGAGCAGTACTTC.

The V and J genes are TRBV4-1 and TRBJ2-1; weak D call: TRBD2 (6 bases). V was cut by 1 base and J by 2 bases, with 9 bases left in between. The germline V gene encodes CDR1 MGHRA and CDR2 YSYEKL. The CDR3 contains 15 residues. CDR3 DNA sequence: TGCGCCAGCAGCCAAGTGGGCGGGACCTACAATGAGCAGTTCTTC. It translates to CASSQVGGTYNEQFF.

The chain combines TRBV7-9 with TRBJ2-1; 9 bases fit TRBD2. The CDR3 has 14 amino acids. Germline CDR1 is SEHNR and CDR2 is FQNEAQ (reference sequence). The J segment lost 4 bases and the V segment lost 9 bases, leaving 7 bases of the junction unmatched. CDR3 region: CASAGGPFYNEQFF. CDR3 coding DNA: TGTGCCAGTGCGGGAGGGCCGTTTTACAATGAGCAGTTCTTC.